This entry is about one T cell receptor beta chain. The antigen is unknown. CDR3 size: 14 residues. V lost 4 bases to trimming and J lost 0 bases, with 9 bases between them. CDR1 and CDR2 (germline): WNHNN, SYGVQD (reference sequence). Sequencing was preceded by expansion of antigen-specific CD4+ T cells with viral peptide pools in the ViraFEST assay. The culture ran for roughly ten days before CD4+ T cells were isolated. None of the vaccinated had previously contracted SARS-CoV-2, and their nucleocapsid antibodies tested negative. Each culture well received under 2.5 million PBMC. These cells were then cultured in IMDM with roughly 9.8 IU/ml IL-2 and 7.5 to 10 ug/ml peptides. At days 3 and 7, half of the medium was exchanged for IL-2 medium. Libraries were prepared by immunoSEQ multiplex PCR; TCRdb keeps only in-frame clonotypes and omits some of them. Of about 70,000 clones listed, approximately 80% are singletons.

This sample stems from a study of vaccination effects on CD4 cells after COVID-19. This receptor was obtained from a human donor who received a COVID-19 vaccine. The chain recombines TRBV10-1 with TRBJ1-2; tentative D call: TRBD1 (5 bases). The specimen comprised CD4+ T cells from PBMCs cultured with SARS-CoV-2 spike peptides, sampled before COVID-19 vaccination. CDR3 protein: CASSGTGSNYGYTF. CDR3 nucleotides: TGCGCCAGCAGTGGAACAGGCTCTAACTATGGCTACACCTTC.